Below are 11 T cell receptor beta chains sequenced from a single sample in a study of cytomegalovirus exposure and HLA in healthy donors. PCR amplification relied on 60 Vbeta primers (plus 13 Jbeta primers). The method was immunoSEQ multiplex PCR; TCRdb's version includes in-frame clones alone and lacks a portion of them. The profile shows approximately 160,000 clones, roughly 82% of them singletons. The sample taken for sequencing was PBMCs. Receptors were obtained from a girl between 5 and 17 years old in good health and CMV-seropositive.

The V call is TRBV28, the J call TRBJ2-1; TRBD1 agrees at 7 bases. Germline-derived CDR1 and CDR2 are MDHEN and SYDVKM. Germline trimming cut 6 bases from V and 5 bases from J; bases unmatched to any gene: 4. The CDR3 is 13 residues long. The CDR3 region is CASSLGTDNEQFF. DNA for the CDR3: TGTGCCAGCAGCCTTGGGACAGACAATGAGCAGTTCTTC.

The chain carries TRBV6-1 and TRBJ2-3; tentatively, D is TRBD1 (6 bases). V lost 4 bases to trimming and J lost 2 bases, with 10 bases between them. CDR1 is MNHNS and CDR2 is SASEGT in the germline V gene. CDR3 size: 14 residues. The CDR3 sequence: CASSVQGVTDTQYF. Here the CDR3 DNA reads TGTGCCAGCAGTGTACAGGGAGTCACAGATACGCAGTATTTT.

The gene calls are TRBV28 and TRBJ1-2, with 7 nucleotides matching TRBD1. Unmatched junction bases numbered 5, after V lost 6 bases and J lost 1 base. The germline V gene has CDR1 MDHEN and CDR2 SYDVKM. This CDR3 comprises 14 residues. This CDR3 is CASSPRGVNYGYTF. The CDR3 coding sequence is TGTGCCAGCAGCCCCAGGGGGGTTAACTATGGCTACACCTTC.

This clone has only a few counts. The chain has TRBV29-1 and TRBJ1-2, with 7 bases lining up with TRBD1. Looked up from germline, CDR1 is SQVTM and CDR2 is ANQGSEA. The CDR3 totals 12 residues. The ends lost 4 bases at V and 3 bases at J; junction bases unmatched: 2. In DNA, the CDR3 is TGCAGCGTTGCTACAGGGGACTATGGCTACACCTTC. It specifies CSVATGDYGYTF.

J is TRBJ1-1 and V is TRBV28; 9 nucleotides line up with TRBD1. The CDR3 loop spans 17 amino acids. The ends lost 6 bases at V and 0 bases at J; junction bases unmatched: 11. Germline V gene sequence: CDR1 MDHEN, CDR2 SYDVKM. This CDR3 reads CASRGNRGLGMNTEAFF. Here the CDR3 DNA reads TGTGCCAGCAGGGGGAACAGGGGGCTGGGAATGAACACTGAAGCTTTCTTT.

The rearrangement joins TRBV2 to TRBJ2-5, with D tentatively TRBD2 (5 bases). V lost 3 bases to trimming and J lost 5 bases, with 13 bases between them. The CDR3 is made up of 14 amino acids. Germline V gene data show CDR1 as SNHLY and CDR2 as FYNNEI. The CDR3 DNA sequence: TGTGCCAGCAGTGAGATAGCGCCCGGGGAGACCCAGTACTTC. It specifies CASSEIAPGETQYF.

This chain uses TRBV15 with TRBJ2-3; weak D call: TRBD1 (6 bases). Trimming took off 3 bases at V and 6 bases at J, with 7 bases between the two ends. CDR3 length equals 12 residues. Germline-derived CDR1 and CDR2 are LNHNV and YYDKDF (reference sequence). The CDR3 protein is CATSSTGDTQYF. The CDR3 bases are TGTGCCACCAGCAGCACAGGGGATACGCAGTATTTT.

The gene calls are TRBV6-1 and TRBJ1-1; D may be TRBD1 (5 bases). V was shortened by 11 bases and J by 0 bases, with 13 bases between the two germline ends. The CDR3 consists of 13 residues. CDR1 is MNHNS and CDR2 is SASEGT in the germline V gene. CDR3 region: CAVQGVLNTEAFF. The DNA of the CDR3 is TGTGCCGTCCAAGGGGTCCTGAACACTGAAGCTTTCTTT.

This clone was found a few times. The gene calls are TRBV11-2 and TRBJ2-1; the D gene is possibly TRBD2 (6 bases). Between the trimmed V and J ends, which lost 5 bases and 6 bases, there was a span of 26 bases. Germline V gives CDR1 SGHAT, CDR2 FQNNGV. The length of the CDR3 is 18 residues. The CDR3 reads CASSQLGDSPVGGNEQFF. For the CDR3, the DNA is TGTGCCAGCAGCCAACTCGGGGACTCGCCGGTCGGGGGCAATGAGCAGTTCTTC.

The chain is built from TRBV7-9 and TRBJ1-2, with 9 bases matching TRBD1. Germline V lookup: CDR1 SEHNR, CDR2 FQNEAQ (reference sequence). With V trimmed by 5 bases and J by 4 bases, 5 bases remained unmatched. This CDR3 is built from 14 residues. CDR3 bases: TGTGCCAGCAGCCGAACAGGGGGCAGCTATGGCTACACCTTC. Translated: CASSRTGGSYGYTF. The full variable domain, with the rest looked up from reference TRBV7-9 and TRBJ1-2, is DTGVSQNPRHKITKRGQNVTFRCDPISEHNRLYWYRQTLGQGPEFLTYFQNEAQLEKSRLLSDRFSAERPKGSFSTLEIQRTEQGDSAMYLCASSRTGGSYGYTFGSGTRLTVV.

The genes are TRBV5-1 and TRBJ1-5; D is perhaps TRBD1 (5 bases). Trimming removed 0 bases from V and 6 bases from J, with 10 bases in between. Germline CDR1 and CDR2: SGHRS and YFSETQ. CDR3 size: 14 residues. The CDR3 here is CASSLVQGSQPQHF. The CDR3, as DNA: TGCGCCAGCAGCTTGGTTCAGGGTTCTCAGCCCCAGCATTTT.